This passage covers 25 T cell receptor beta chains from one sample sequenced in a study of patients and donors after allogeneic stem cell transplantation. TCRdb re-analysed the RT-PCR reads in MiXCR, keeping a single row per CDR3 protein. The profile shows over 400,000 distinct CDR3 sequences, approximately 16% of them singletons. The material sequenced was blood, either unsorted or a sorted T cell fraction (not recorded which). The receptors originated from a human donor who was either an allogeneic HSCT recipient or a stem cell or donor lymphocyte infusion donor (not recorded which). It is not recorded whose cells these are; they may come from a transplant donor.

This clonotype has at least ten counts. The V and J genes are TRBV20-1 and TRBJ2-2, with 9 nucleotides matching TRBD1. Germline trimming cut 0 bases from V and 8 bases from J; bases unmatched to any gene: 1. The CDR3 runs to 13 residues. Germline V gene lookup returns CDR1 DFQATT and CDR2 SNEGSKA (reference sequence). CDR3 protein: CSAREGQGGELFF. The CDR3 DNA sequence: TGCAGTGCTAGAGAGGGACAGGGAGGGGAGCTGTTTTTT.

The J gene is TRBJ1-1, the V gene TRBV2, with D possibly matching TRBD1 (5 bases). Germline CDR1 and CDR2: SNHLY and FYNNEI. V lost 7 bases and J lost 6, with 12 bases in between. The CDR3 has 12 amino acids. CDR3 coding DNA: TGTGCCAGCAAAGGCAGGGCCCCTGAAGCTTTCTTT. It specifies CASKGRAPEAFF.

This clonotype occurred many times. The chain recombines TRBV5-5 with TRBJ2-7, with a weak D call TRBD1 (5 bases). V shed 0 bases and J shed 5 bases, with 9 bases lying between them. From germline, CDR1 is SGHKS and CDR2 YYEKEE (reference sequence). The CDR3 length is 13 residues. The DNA for the CDR3 is TGTGCCAGCAGCTTGGGGGGCCAGAACGAGCAGTACTTC. Protein: CASSLGGQNEQYF.

This clonotype was observed a few times. This chain connects TRBV4-3 to TRBJ1-1, with TRBD1 as a possible D gene (6 bases). The CDR3 is 16 residues long. Germline V gene data show CDR1 as LGHNA and CDR2 as YSLEER. Trimming shortened V by 0 bases and J by 4 bases, and 15 bases separated the two germline ends. The CDR3 DNA follows: TGCGCCAGCAGCCAAGATCCGGGGGCGGGTGGCACTGAAGCTTTCTTT. Protein product: CASSQDPGAGGTEAFF.

This clonotype showed up just a few times. The chain has TRBV2 and TRBJ2-1; D not certain. The CDR3 has 11 amino acids. CDR1 is SNHLY and CDR2 is FYNNEI in the germline V gene. V was shortened by 7 bases and J by 6 bases, with 7 bases between the two germline ends. The CDR3 nucleotides are TGTGCCAGCAACGTCCGCAATGAGCAGTTCTTC. Translated: CASNVRNEQFF.

V gene TRBV12-3 or TRBV12-4 combines with J gene TRBJ2-5, with TRBD2 matching 8 bases. The trim removed 6 bases at V and 2 bases at J, leaving 5 bases unmatched. The CDR3 contains 14 residues. The CDR3 protein is CASSRAGEQETQYF. For the CDR3, the DNA is TGTGCCAGCAGCCGAGCGGGAGAGCAAGAGACCCAGTACTTC.

The sample holds a few counts of this clonotype. The rearrangement joins TRBV4-1 to TRBJ2-7; D might be TRBD1 (5 bases). Trimming shortened V by 1 base and J by 5 bases, and 12 bases separated the two germline ends. Germline CDR1 reads MGHRA; CDR2 reads YSYEKL. The CDR3 is 14 amino acids. The CDR3 DNA reads TGCGCCAGCAGCCAAGGACAGAATTTGGACGAGCAGTACTTC. Translating it yields CASSQGQNLDEQYF.

The CDR3 DNA reads TGTGCCAGCAGTCCTCACCCGAGCGGGAGAGCCATACGTGGAGATACGCAGTATTTT. It is translated as CASSPHPSGRAIRGDTQYF. The gene calls are TRBV6-1 and TRBJ2-3; 8 bases agree with TRBD2. The CDR3 runs to 19 residues. V dropped 5 bases and J dropped 5; count of bases not matched to a gene: 21. CDR1 and CDR2 from the germline V gene are MNHNS and SASEGT.

The chain is built from TRBV9 and TRBJ1-1, with D unresolved. This CDR3 is built from 14 residues. Germline CDR1 and CDR2: SGDLS and YYNGEE. V was trimmed by 5 bases and J by 1 base, leaving 12 bases between them. The CDR3 reads CASSPDWGNTEAFF. CDR3 sequence (DNA): TGTGCCAGCAGTCCTGATTGGGGGAACACTGAAGCTTTCTTT.

As to this clonotype: The germline gene is not matched at one end of the junction; a read error may be the cause. This sequence joins TRBV2 and TRBJ2-2; possible D gene TRBD2, 5 bases. CDR1 is SNHLY and CDR2 is FYNNEI in the germline V gene. There are 15 residues in the CDR3. Here the CDR3 reads CASSEERTNTVELFF. The DNA for the CDR3 is TGTGCCAGCAGTGAAGAGCGGACGAACACCGTGGAGCTGTTTTTT.

This chain joins TRBV29-1 and TRBJ2-6; no clear D. The V and J ends lost 5 bases and 2 bases respectively, with 7 bases between them. CDR1 and CDR2 (germline): SQVTM, ANQGSEA. CDR3 size: 13 residues. CDR3 sequence: CSVRLPGANVLTF. As DNA, the CDR3 is TGCAGCGTTCGGTTGCCTGGGGCCAACGTCCTGACTTTC.

The J gene is TRBJ2-5, the V gene TRBV7-2, with 8 bases fitting TRBD2. Germline loops: CDR1 SGHTA, CDR2 FQGNSA. V trimming: 3 bases; J trimming: 4 bases; junction bases outside the gene matches: 4. CDR3 length: 14 amino acids. Here the CDR3 DNA reads TGTGCCAGCAGCTTTAGTCTAGCGGGAGAGACCCAGTACTTC. Amino acid sequence: CASSFSLAGETQYF.

The chain joins TRBV20-1 to TRBJ2-7; 8 bases map to TRBD2. CDR1 and CDR2 (germline): DFQATT, SNEGSKA (reference sequence). The length of the CDR3 is 14 residues. Trimming at V came to 3 bases and at J to 7 bases, leaving 11 bases not matched to a gene. The CDR3 sequence: CSASLAGRSGEQYF. The CDR3 nucleotides are TGCAGTGCTAGTTTAGCGGGACGGTCGGGGGAGCAGTACTTC.

The CDR3 sequence is CASSRGGGPNEQFF. The CDR3 nucleotides are TGTGCCAGCAGTAGAGGGGGGGGGCCTAATGAGCAGTTCTTC. The chain combines TRBV6-1 with TRBJ2-1; D may be TRBD2 (7 bases). CDR1 is MNHNS and CDR2 is SASEGT in the germline V gene. This CDR3 has 14 amino acids. Trimming pared 5 bases from V and 7 bases from J, leaving 15 bases between.

This clonotype was recorded at least ten times. The chain joins TRBV5-6 to TRBJ2-3; D is perhaps TRBD1 or TRBD2 (5 bases each). This CDR3 is built from 16 residues. V dropped 3 bases and J dropped 7 bases, with 21 bases sitting between them. Germline-derived CDR1 and CDR2 are SGHDT and YYEEEE. This CDR3 reads CASSSPGRLGIHTQYF. In DNA, the CDR3 is TGTGCCAGCAGCTCTCCGGGACGACTTGGCATTCATACGCAGTATTTT. The variable domain in full, with the rest retrieved from reference TRBV5-6 and TRBJ2-3, is DAGVTQSPTHLIKTRGQQVTLRCSPKSGHDTVSWYQQALGQGPQFIFQYYEEEERQRGNFPDRFSGHQFPNYSSELNVNALLLGDSALYLCASSSPGRLGIHTQYFGPGTRLTVL.

A few counts support this clonotype. The chain carries TRBV6-2 or TRBV6-3 and TRBJ2-4; D is perhaps TRBD1 (5 bases). Germline-derived CDR1 and CDR2 are MNHEY and SVGEGT. The V gene lost 4 bases and the J gene lost 0 bases, with 10 bases spanning the gap. The CDR3 sequence is 15 residues long. The CDR3 DNA follows: TGTGCCAGCAGTTCAGGGTCCAGAGCCAAAAACATTCAGTACTTC. Protein sequence: CASSSGSRAKNIQYF.

This clonotype was counted between two and nine times. Sequence at one end of the junction differs from germline and may be a read error. This CDR3 is CASSLDQGRGESF. CDR3 coding DNA: TGTGCCAGCAGCTTAGACCAAGGCAGGGGGGAGTCTTTT. V is TRBV7-8 and J is TRBJ2-3, with D possibly TRBD1 on 7 matching bases. CDR3 size: 13 residues. CDR1 is SGHVS, CDR2 FQNEAQ, per germline.

The V call is TRBV7-9, the J call TRBJ1-2; D uncertain. Trimming left V 4 bases short and J 8 bases short, with 8 bases between. Per germline, CDR1 SEHNR and CDR2 FQNEAQ (reference sequence). The CDR3 is 11 amino acids. The CDR3 loop is CASSSTGGYTF. DNA of the CDR3: TGTGCCAGCAGCTCCACGGGAGGCTACACCTTC.

This clonotype was seen only a few times. The CDR3 loop is CATSDPNKYEQYF. The CDR3 nucleotides read TGTGCCACCAGTGACCCTAACAAATACGAGCAGTACTTC. The V gene is TRBV24-1, the J gene TRBJ2-7; D uncertain. CDR3 length equals 13 residues. V lost 4 bases and J 4 bases, leaving 10 bases between the germline ends. Germline lookup yields CDR1 KGHDR and CDR2 SFDVKD.

This clonotype has a handful of counts. This chain joins TRBV20-1 and TRBJ2-3, with TRBD2 identical over 8 bases. The germline CDR1 and CDR2 sequences are DFQATT and SNEGSKA (reference sequence). With 1 base clipped from V and 5 bases from J, the junction kept 11 bases outside the gene matches. This CDR3 is built from 16 residues. CDR3 residues: CSARALGLAGGDTQYF. Written as DNA, the CDR3 is TGCAGTGCTAGAGCGTTAGGGCTAGCGGGCGGAGATACGCAGTATTTT.

The chain has TRBV6-1 and TRBJ2-3; TRBD2 agrees at 8 bases. Germline trimming cut 8 bases from V and 3 bases from J; bases unmatched to any gene: 7. This CDR3 has 14 amino acids. Germline V gene lookup returns CDR1 MNHNS and CDR2 SASEGT. The CDR3 nucleotides are TGTGCCAGCGGAAGCGGGAGAGAGACAGATACGCAGTATTTT. It codes for CASGSGRETDTQYF.

The rearrangement uses TRBV20-1 and TRBJ2-7; perhaps D is TRBD1 or TRBD2 (6 bases each). V was pared by 4 bases and J by 2 bases, with 12 bases between. CDR1 DFQATT and CDR2 SNEGSKA come from the germline V gene (reference sequence). The CDR3 loop spans 13 amino acids. CDR3 nucleotide sequence: TGCAGTGCTAAGTGGGGGGCCCCCTACGAGCAGTACTTC. Its protein product is CSAKWGAPYEQYF.

The V and J genes are TRBV2 and TRBJ2-1, with TRBD2 matching over 13 bases. Germline CDR1 SNHLY, CDR2 FYNNEI. The V and J ends lost 2 bases and 15 bases, in that order; junction bases with no gene match: 16. The CDR3 extends over 17 amino acids. The chain's CDR3 is CASSERALAGGAAGGFF. The CDR3 coding sequence is TGTGCCAGCAGTGAACGCGCACTAGCGGGAGGGGCGGCGGGTGGGTTCTTC.

This clonotype was counted a few times. The chain combines TRBV11-2 with TRBJ2-3, with 7 bases identical to TRBD2. Germline V gene lookup returns CDR1 SGHAT and CDR2 FQNNGV. V lost 5 bases to trimming and J lost 5 bases; unmatched junction nucleotides: 19. CDR3 length: 18 residues. CDR3 protein: CASSTPPAGRHRVDTQYF. The CDR3 coding sequence is TGTGCCAGCAGCACACCCCCAGCGGGACGCCACCGGGTAGATACGCAGTATTTT.

This chain joins TRBV5-5 and TRBJ2-6, with a possible D match to TRBD2 (7 bases). The length of the CDR3 is 18 residues. CDR1 and CDR2 (germline): SGHKS, YYEKEE (reference sequence). Trimming removed 6 bases at V and 0 bases at J, with 19 bases between. The CDR3: CASNQRGAARSGANVLTF. The CDR3 coding sequence is TGTGCCAGCAACCAACGGGGGGCGGCCCGCTCTGGGGCCAACGTCCTGACTTTC.